This T cell receptor beta chain was identified in a study of response to subunit inactivated influenza vaccine. This clonotype was observed at least ten times. The antigen is undetermined. From the RT-PCR reads, TCRdb called clonotypes with MiXCR, one entry per CDR3 protein. The sample has about 800,000 distinct CDR3 sequences, 21% seen once. Notes on the study in general: Authors suggested each seasonal influenza vaccination recruits few new T cells.

The V end lost 6 bases, the J end lost 4 bases, and 12 bases lay between the germline ends. Germline values: CDR1 SQVTM, CDR2 ANQGSEA. This CDR3 region has 13 residues. Sequenced here: PBMCs from blood, sampled around 5 days after vaccination. The rearrangement joins TRBV29-1 to TRBJ2-2; D is possibly TRBD1 (5 bases). The receptor's source is a man aged 45 to 65 who received an inactivated influenza vaccine. CDR3 coding DNA: TGCAGCGTCTTAGGGGAAGGCACCGGGGAGCTGTTTTTT. This gives the protein CSVLGEGTGELFF.